The entry below describes one TCR beta chain. Using a J-beta primer mix together with a sample-barcoded 5' primer, a second PCR was run for 7 to 11 cycles. Each cDNA molecule, via a template-switch adaptor with 12 random nucleotides, was tagged. CDR3-containing paired-end reads numbering at least 3 million came from each sample. TCRdb recomputed calls from the 5' RACE reads with MiXCR, one row per CDR3 protein. Of 1.5 million to 2 million distinct CDR3 sequences listed, 30% to 40% are singletons. This entry is derived from a study of blood T cells in healthy people across ages. This CDR3 contains 13 residues. V was clipped by 7 bases and J by 5 bases, with 14 bases between them. Germline V gene data show CDR1 as MNHEY and CDR2 as SMNVEV (reference sequence).

The chain employs TRBV27 and TRBJ2-5; TRBD2 is a possible D gene (6 bases). The receptor was isolated from a woman in her 30s in good health. The material sequenced was blood. This CDR3 is CASTPWGEETQYF. The CDR3 DNA is TGTGCCAGCACCCCTTGGGGGGAGGAGACCCAGTACTTC.